This is a list of T cell receptor beta chains from one sample in a study of CD8 T cells in ankylosing spondylitis. TCRdb called the 5' RACE reads again in MiXCR, with one record for every CDR3 protein. The table has 330,000 or so distinct CDR3 sequences, roughly 8% seen once. The material sequenced was blood, either unsorted or a sorted T cell fraction (not recorded which). Every receptor here comes from a male donor with ankylosing spondylitis. Each CDR3 is given with its conserved first and last residue. A D gene is named only where the DNA matches it firmly. Not every row has a clone size; where given, it reads once, few, many or a size class.

clone size: once; V gene: TRBV2; D gene: TRBD2; J gene: TRBJ2-1; CDR3 DNA: TGTGCCAGCAGTCAACTAGCGGGACTCGGCAATGAGCAGTTCTTC; CDR3 protein: CASSQLAGLGNEQFF
clone size: -; V gene: TRBV5-1; D gene: -; J gene: TRBJ2-5; CDR3 DNA: TGCGCCAGCAGCCCTGTTTTGGGGTTTGGACAGAGGTTGGAGACCCAGTACTTC; CDR3 protein: CASSPVLGFGQRLETQYF
clone size: few; V gene: TRBV19; D gene: TRBD1; J gene: TRBJ1-5; CDR3 DNA: TGTGCCAGTAGTGTGGACAGGGAGAGGGGTCAGCCCCAGCATTTT; CDR3 protein: CASSVDRERGQPQHF
clone size: -; V gene: TRBV24-1; D gene: -; J gene: TRBJ2-1; CDR3 DNA: TGTGCCACCAGTGACATCAGACTAGAAGGTCAGAATGAGCAGTTCTTC; CDR3 protein: CATSDIRLEGQNEQFF
clone size: -; V gene: TRBV10-3; D gene: TRBD2; J gene: TRBJ2-1; CDR3 DNA: TGTGCCATCAGTGAGAGGACCCGGGACTATTTTGACAATGAGCAGTTCTTC; CDR3 protein: CAISERTRDYFDNEQFF
clone size: -; V gene: TRBV5-1; D gene: TRBD2; J gene: TRBJ2-1; CDR3 DNA: TGCGCCAGCAGCTTCGCTAGCGGGAGGGCCGGTGAGCAGTTCTTC; CDR3 protein: CASSFASGRAGEQFF
clone size: few; V gene: TRBV28; D gene: -; J gene: TRBJ2-2; CDR3 DNA: TGTGCCAGCAGCTACATCAGCACCGGGGAGCTGTTTTTT; CDR3 protein: CASSYISTGELFF
clone size: many; V gene: TRBV12-3/TRBV12-4; D gene: TRBD2; J gene: TRBJ2-7; CDR3 DNA: TGTGCCAGTCAGCGGGAGTGGACTGGGGAGCAGTACTTC; CDR3 protein: CASQREWTGEQYF
clone size: many; V gene: TRBV3-1; D gene: TRBD2; J gene: TRBJ2-3; CDR3 DNA: TGTGCCAGCAGCCAACGACTAGCGGTATTAATTTCCACAGATACGCAGTATTTT; CDR3 protein: CASSQRLAVLISTDTQYF
clone size: few; V gene: TRBV25-1; D gene: -; J gene: TRBJ1-2; CDR3 DNA: TGTGCCAGCAGCGCCGGGACACCAATCTTCTACACCTTC; CDR3 protein: CASSAGTPIFYTF
clone size: -; V gene: TRBV7-3; D gene: TRBD1; J gene: TRBJ2-1; CDR3 DNA: TGTGCCAGCAGTTACGGGACAGGGTTTAATGAGCAGTTCTTC; CDR3 protein: CASSYGTGFNEQFF
clone size: many; V gene: TRBV5-1; D gene: TRBD2; J gene: TRBJ2-1; CDR3 DNA: TGCGCCAGCAGCTTGGGGCTAGCGGGAGTAAGTGAGCAGTTCTTC; CDR3 protein: CASSLGLAGVSEQFF
clone size: once; V gene: TRBV27; D gene: TRBD1; J gene: TRBJ2-2; CDR3 DNA: TGTGCCAGTAAAGGAACCAATTGGGACAGGGGGCTTCCGAACACCGGGGAGCTGTTTTTT; CDR3 protein: CASKGTNWDRGLPNTGELFF
clone size: many; V gene: TRBV7-2; D gene: -; J gene: TRBJ2-1; CDR3 DNA: TGTGCCAGCAGCTTAGCTGACGGGAATGGCTACAATGAGCAGTTCTTC; CDR3 protein: CASSLADGNGYNEQFF
clone size: few; V gene: TRBV20-1; D gene: -; J gene: TRBJ1-1; CDR3 DNA: TGCAGTGCGGGAGGAGCTCTGGAGGAAGCTTTCTTT; CDR3 protein: CSAGGALEEAFF
clone size: many; V gene: TRBV29-1; D gene: TRBD1; J gene: TRBJ2-7; CDR3 DNA: TGCAGCGTTGAAAAATCCGGGACAGCTACCTACGAGCAGTACTTC; CDR3 protein: CSVEKSGTATYEQYF
clone size: -; V gene: TRBV5-1; D gene: TRBD1; J gene: TRBJ2-1; CDR3 DNA: TGCGCCAGCAGCCAACCGGGACAGGGTTTCGATGAGCAGTTCTTC; CDR3 protein: CASSQPGQGFDEQFF
clone size: few; V gene: TRBV7-3; D gene: -; J gene: TRBJ2-2; CDR3 DNA: TGTGCCAGCAGCTTAATGGGGGGATTCACCGGGGAGCTGTTTTTT; CDR3 protein: CASSLMGGFTGELFF
clone size: few; V gene: TRBV18; D gene: TRBD2; J gene: TRBJ2-1; CDR3 DNA: TGTGCCAGCTCACCACTCGGGAGGGCCTACAATGAGCAGTTCTTC; CDR3 protein: CASSPLGRAYNEQFF
clone size: many; V gene: TRBV4-3; D gene: TRBD1; J gene: TRBJ1-2; CDR3 DNA: TGCGCCAGCACCCAACTTCCAGGGGGGCCCAACTATGGCTACACCTTC; CDR3 protein: CASTQLPGGPNYGYTF
clone size: many; V gene: TRBV5-1; D gene: TRBD2; J gene: TRBJ2-1; CDR3 DNA: TGCGCCAGCAGCTTGGGGGGAGGACTAGCGATTATGTATGAGCAGTTCTTC; CDR3 protein: CASSLGGGLAIMYEQFF
clone size: few; V gene: TRBV28; D gene: TRBD2; J gene: TRBJ2-7; CDR3 DNA: TGTGCCAGCAGAGACAGCGGGACCTACGAGCAGTACTTC; CDR3 protein: CASRDSGTYEQYF
clone size: -; V gene: TRBV28; D gene: -; J gene: TRBJ2-7; CDR3 DNA: TGTGCCAGCAGGCTGAACAGGTTTTTAAGCTCCTACGAGCAGTACTTC; CDR3 protein: CASRLNRFLSSYEQYF
clone size: -; V gene: TRBV18; D gene: -; J gene: TRBJ1-5; CDR3 DNA: TGTGCCAGCTCACCACGGCCCTGGGGGCAGCCCCAGCATTTT; CDR3 protein: CASSPRPWGQPQHF
clone size: many; V gene: TRBV12-3/TRBV12-4; D gene: -; J gene: TRBJ1-4; CDR3 DNA: TGTGCCAGCAGTTTGGGGCAGGGTAGCGGAAAACTGTTTTTT; CDR3 protein: CASSLGQGSGKLFF
clone size: few; V gene: TRBV6-5; D gene: TRBD2; J gene: TRBJ2-1; CDR3 DNA: TGTGCCAGCAGTTTAAATCGTGGACTAGCGGGAGGGCCCCACAATGAGCAGTTCTTC; CDR3 protein: CASSLNRGLAGGPHNEQFF
clone size: -; V gene: TRBV18; D gene: -; J gene: TRBJ2-7; CDR3 DNA: TGTGCCAGCTCACCAACCGCCTCAAACATCTACGAGCAGTACTTC; CDR3 protein: CASSPTASNIYEQYF
clone size: few; V gene: TRBV11-2; D gene: -; J gene: TRBJ2-2; CDR3 DNA: TGTGCCAGCAAAAGGGACCAGAACACCGGGGAGCTGTTTTTT; CDR3 protein: CASKRDQNTGELFF
clone size: -; V gene: TRBV28; D gene: TRBD1; J gene: TRBJ2-2; CDR3 DNA: TGTGCCAGCAGTTTCTTGGGCCGACAGGGGGCTGGGGAGCTGTTTTTT; CDR3 protein: CASSFLGRQGAGELFF
clone size: many; V gene: TRBV5-1; D gene: -; J gene: TRBJ1-5; CDR3 DNA: TGCGCCAGCAGGGGCGGGTACAATCAGCCCCAGCATTTT; CDR3 protein: CASRGGYNQPQHF
clone size: many; V gene: TRBV29-1; D gene: -; J gene: TRBJ2-3; CDR3 DNA: TGCAGCGCCGCACTGATAGCGCCAGATACGCAGTATTTT; CDR3 protein: CSAALIAPDTQYF
clone size: many; V gene: TRBV28; D gene: -; J gene: TRBJ1-1; CDR3 DNA: TGTGCCACCGGACGCAAGTTTCGGGACACTGAAGCTTTCTTT; CDR3 protein: CATGRKFRDTEAFF
clone size: -; V gene: TRBV5-4; D gene: TRBD2; J gene: TRBJ2-7; CDR3 DNA: TGTGCCAGCAGCTGGGGAGGGAGGCCCACCTACGAGCAGTACTTC; CDR3 protein: CASSWGGRPTYEQYF